The sequence of this T cell receptor beta chain was determined in a study of shared clonotypes between healthy human individuals. Notes on the study in general: Clonotype sharing among donors, it was expected, would be affected by sequencing depth. Generation probabilities of non-shared clonotypes were lower (relative to those shared by all four donors).

Several immunoSEQ plates held equal portions of the genomic DNA taken from each subset. Only in-frame clones appear in the TCRdb table, and some are missing; sequencing was by immunoSEQ multiplex PCR. Here the sample spans approximately 2.3 million clones, more than 85% being singletons. The CDR3 totals 15 residues. The germline V and J ends were trimmed by 0 bases and 6 bases, with 11 bases remaining between them. The germline V gene has CDR1 MNHEY and CDR2 SVGAGI. This clone is a singleton in its sample. Its antigen is unknown. The clonotype comes from a man aged 18-30 years in good health. Some clones in this sample may be carry-over from other donors' samples. The sample comprised naive CD4+ T cells from PBMCs. As to subset: CD45RA+ positively selected. The chain recombines TRBV6-5 with TRBJ2-2, with D possibly TRBD1 on 6 matching bases. The DNA for the CDR3 is TGTGCCAGCAGTTACTCCCAGGGGTGGTCCGGGGAGCTGTTTTTT. Translated, it gives CASSYSQGWSGELFF.